This T cell receptor (beta chain) was profiled in a study of STAT5B mutations in CD4+ large granular lymphocyte leukemia. In this sample, this clone turned up a few times. Clones were sequenced by immunoSEQ multiplex PCR, and TCRdb holds only the in-frame ones, with some missing. The data contain 7,600 or so clones, approximately 80% of them singletons. Patients had CD4+ T-LGLL, from Padova, Helsinki and Shinshu. With V trimmed by 0 bases and J by 4 bases, 7 bases remained unmatched. The CDR3 is made up of 17 amino acids. Germline CDR1 LGHNA, CDR2 YNFKEQ. V is TRBV4-2 and J is TRBJ1-4; 8 nucleotides align to TRBD1. Material for sequencing was PBMCs. This TCR was recovered from a woman aged 55-70 years with CD4+ T-cell large granular lymphocyte leukemia. The CDR3 here is CASSQDEQGDGNEKLFF. CDR3 coding DNA: TGTGCCAGCAGCCAAGATGAACAGGGGGATGGTAATGAAAAACTGTTTTTT.